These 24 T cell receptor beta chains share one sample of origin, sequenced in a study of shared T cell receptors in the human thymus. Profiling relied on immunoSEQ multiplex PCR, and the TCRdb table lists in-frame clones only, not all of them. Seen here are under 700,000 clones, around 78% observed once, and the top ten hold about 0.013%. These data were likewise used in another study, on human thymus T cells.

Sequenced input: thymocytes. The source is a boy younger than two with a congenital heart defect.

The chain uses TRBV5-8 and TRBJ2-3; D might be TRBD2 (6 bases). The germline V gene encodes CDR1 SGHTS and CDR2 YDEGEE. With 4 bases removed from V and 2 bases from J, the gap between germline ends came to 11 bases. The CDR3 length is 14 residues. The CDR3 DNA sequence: TGTGCCAGCAGCGCCGGACTACACACAGATACGCAGTATTTT. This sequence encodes CASSAGLHTDTQYF. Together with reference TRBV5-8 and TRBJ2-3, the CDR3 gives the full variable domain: EAGVTQSPTHLIKTRGQQATLRCSPISGHTSVYWYQQALGLGLQFLLWYDEGEERNRGNFPPRFSGRQFPNYSSELNVNALELEDSALYLCASSAGLHTDTQYFGPGTRLTVL.

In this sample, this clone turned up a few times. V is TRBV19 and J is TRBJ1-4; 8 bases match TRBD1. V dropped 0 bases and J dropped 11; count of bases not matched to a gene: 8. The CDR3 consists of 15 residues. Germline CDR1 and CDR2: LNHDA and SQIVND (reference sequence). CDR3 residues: CASSIDGQGAAKLFF. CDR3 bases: TGTGCCAGTAGTATAGATGGTCAGGGGGCCGCCAAACTGTTTTTT.

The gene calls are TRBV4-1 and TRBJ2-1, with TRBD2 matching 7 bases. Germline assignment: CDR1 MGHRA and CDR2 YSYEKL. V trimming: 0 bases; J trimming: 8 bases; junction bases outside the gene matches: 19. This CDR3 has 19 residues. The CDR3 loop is CASSQDLVLAEALMDEQFF. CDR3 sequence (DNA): TGCGCCAGCAGCCAAGATCTTGTCCTAGCGGAAGCCCTTATGGATGAGCAGTTCTTC.

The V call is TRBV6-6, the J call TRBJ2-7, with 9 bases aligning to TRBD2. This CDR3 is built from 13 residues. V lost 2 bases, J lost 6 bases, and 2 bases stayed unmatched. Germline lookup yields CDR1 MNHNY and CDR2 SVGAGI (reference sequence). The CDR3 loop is CASSYAGGPEQYF. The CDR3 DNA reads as TGTGCCAGCAGTTACGCGGGAGGGCCCGAGCAGTACTTC.

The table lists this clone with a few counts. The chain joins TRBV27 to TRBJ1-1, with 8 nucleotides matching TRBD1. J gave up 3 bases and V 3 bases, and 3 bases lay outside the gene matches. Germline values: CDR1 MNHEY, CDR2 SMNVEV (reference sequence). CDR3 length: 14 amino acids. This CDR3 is CASSFGQGYTEAFF. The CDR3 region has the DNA TGTGCCAGCAGTTTCGGACAGGGCTACACTGAAGCTTTCTTT.

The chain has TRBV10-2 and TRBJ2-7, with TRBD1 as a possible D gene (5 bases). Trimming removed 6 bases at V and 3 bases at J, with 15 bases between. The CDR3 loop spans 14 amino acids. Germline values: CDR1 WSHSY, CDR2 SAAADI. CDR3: CASSLRGEYYEQYF. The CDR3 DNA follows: TGCGCCAGCAGCCTTAGGGGCGAGTACTACGAGCAGTACTTC.

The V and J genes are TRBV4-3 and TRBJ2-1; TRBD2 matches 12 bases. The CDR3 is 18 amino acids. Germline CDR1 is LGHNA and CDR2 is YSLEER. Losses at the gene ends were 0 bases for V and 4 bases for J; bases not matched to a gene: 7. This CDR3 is CASSQDRLAGGLYNEQFF. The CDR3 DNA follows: TGCGCCAGCAGCCAAGATAGGCTAGCGGGAGGGCTGTACAATGAGCAGTTCTTC.

In nucleotides, the CDR3 is TGTGCCAGCAGCGTAAGAGCGGGAGGGGAGGGTGAGCAGTTCTTC. This gives the protein CASSVRAGGEGEQFF. This chain connects TRBV9 to TRBJ2-1; the match to TRBD2 covers 10 bases. V was pared by 1 base and J by 9 bases, with 7 bases of the junction left unmatched. CDR1 SGDLS and CDR2 YYNGEE come from the germline V gene. The CDR3 is 15 residues long.

This chain's CDR3 is CASRPGLAGVDEQFF. CDR3 DNA sequence: TGTGCCAGCAGACCGGGCCTAGCGGGAGTCGATGAGCAGTTCTTC. The V and J genes are TRBV27 and TRBJ2-1; 10 nucleotides match TRBD2. Looked up from germline, CDR1 is MNHEY and CDR2 is SMNVEV (reference sequence). The ends lost 6 bases at V and 8 bases at J; junction bases unmatched: 10. There are 15 residues in the CDR3.

The CDR3 coding sequence is TGTGCCAGCAGCTTAGATCCCGGACAGGGGTATGGCTACACCTTC. As protein: CASSLDPGQGYGYTF. The chain joins TRBV11-2 to TRBJ1-2, with 9 bases aligning to TRBD1. Germline-derived CDR1 and CDR2 are SGHAT and FQNNGV. The ends lost 0 bases at V and 5 bases at J; junction bases unmatched: 4. The CDR3 length is 15 residues.

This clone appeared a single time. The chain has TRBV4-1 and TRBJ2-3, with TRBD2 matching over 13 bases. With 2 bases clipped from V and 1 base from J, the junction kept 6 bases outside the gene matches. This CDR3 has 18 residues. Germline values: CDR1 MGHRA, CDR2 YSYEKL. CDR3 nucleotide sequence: TGCGCCAGCAGCCAAAACCCACTAGCGGGAGGGCGCACAGATACGCAGTATTTT. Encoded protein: CASSQNPLAGGRTDTQYF.

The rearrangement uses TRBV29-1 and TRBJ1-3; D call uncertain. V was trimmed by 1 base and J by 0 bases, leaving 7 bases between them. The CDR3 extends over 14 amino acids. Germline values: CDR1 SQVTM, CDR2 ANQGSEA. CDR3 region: CSVEGRNSGNTIYF. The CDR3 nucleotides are TGCAGCGTTGAAGGGCGGAACTCTGGAAACACCATATATTTT.

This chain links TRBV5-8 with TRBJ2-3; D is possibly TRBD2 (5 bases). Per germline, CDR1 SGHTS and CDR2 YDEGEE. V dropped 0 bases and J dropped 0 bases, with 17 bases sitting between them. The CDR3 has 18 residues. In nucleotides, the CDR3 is TGTGCCAGCAGCTTGGTACGGGGTCTAGCACTGAGCACAGATACGCAGTATTTT. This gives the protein CASSLVRGLALSTDTQYF. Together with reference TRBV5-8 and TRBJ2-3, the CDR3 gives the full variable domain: EAGVTQSPTHLIKTRGQQATLRCSPISGHTSVYWYQQALGLGLQFLLWYDEGEERNRGNFPPRFSGRQFPNYSSELNVNALELEDSALYLCASSLVRGLALSTDTQYFGPGTRLTVL.

CDR3 nucleotide sequence: TGTGCCATCAGGCAGAGGGGGGGATGCTACGAGCAGTACTTC. As protein: CAIRQRGGCYEQYF. This chain joins TRBV10-3 and TRBJ2-7, with D possibly TRBD2 on 7 matching bases. This CDR3 spans 14 amino acids. The germline CDR1 and CDR2 sequences are ENHRY and SYGVKD. V lost 6 bases to trimming and J lost 3 bases, with 15 bases between them.

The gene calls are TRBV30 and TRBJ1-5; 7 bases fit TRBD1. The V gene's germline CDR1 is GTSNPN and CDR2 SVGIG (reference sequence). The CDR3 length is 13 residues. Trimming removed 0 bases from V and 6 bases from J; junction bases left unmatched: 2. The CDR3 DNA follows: TGTGCCTGGAGTGTACAGGGGCTTCAGCCCCAGCATTTT. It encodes CAWSVQGLQPQHF.

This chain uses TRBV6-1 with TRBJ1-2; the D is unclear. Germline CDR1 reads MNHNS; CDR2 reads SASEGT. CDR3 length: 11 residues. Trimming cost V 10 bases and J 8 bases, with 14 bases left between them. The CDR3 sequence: CAIKAGRGYTF. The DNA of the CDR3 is TGTGCCATAAAGGCGGGGAGGGGCTACACCTTC.

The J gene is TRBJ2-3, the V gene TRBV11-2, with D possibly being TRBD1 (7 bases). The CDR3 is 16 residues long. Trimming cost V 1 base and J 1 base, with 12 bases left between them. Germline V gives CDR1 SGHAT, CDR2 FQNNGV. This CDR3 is CASSLATGEGTDTQYF. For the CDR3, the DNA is TGTGCCAGCAGCTTAGCTACAGGGGAGGGCACAGATACGCAGTATTTT.

CDR3 coding DNA: TGTGCCACCAGCAGAGATCGGAGGGTAGTCCACGAGCAGTACTTC. It codes for CATSRDRRVVHEQYF. The rearrangement links TRBV15 to TRBJ2-7, with D tentatively TRBD2 (6 bases). CDR1 is LNHNV, CDR2 YYDKDF, per germline (reference sequence). The CDR3 covers 15 residues. V was shortened by 0 bases and J by 5 bases, with 14 bases between the two germline ends.

CDR3 protein: CASSVGATTYEQYF. The CDR3, as DNA: TGTGCCAGCAGCGTAGGAGCGACTACCTACGAGCAGTACTTC. This chain uses TRBV9 with TRBJ2-7; D is perhaps TRBD2 (5 bases). The CDR3 consists of 14 residues. V gave up 0 bases and J gave up 2 bases, with 9 bases separating them. Germline V gene lookup returns CDR1 SGDLS and CDR2 YYNGEE.

This CDR3 is CASSLYPWTGEDYGYTF. CDR3 in DNA: TGTGCCAGCAGTTTATATCCCTGGACAGGGGAGGACTATGGCTACACCTTC. The V and J genes are TRBV27 and TRBJ1-2; 9 bases line up with TRBD1. Germline V gene lookup returns CDR1 MNHEY and CDR2 SMNVEV (reference sequence). The CDR3 has 17 residues. Germline trimming cut 1 base from V and 3 bases from J; bases unmatched to any gene: 9.

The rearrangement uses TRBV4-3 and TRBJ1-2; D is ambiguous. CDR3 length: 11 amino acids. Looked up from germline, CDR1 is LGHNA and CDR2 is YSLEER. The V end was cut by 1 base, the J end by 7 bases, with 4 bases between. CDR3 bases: TGCGCCAGCAGCCAAGGGGCTGGCTACACCTTC. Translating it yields CASSQGAGYTF.

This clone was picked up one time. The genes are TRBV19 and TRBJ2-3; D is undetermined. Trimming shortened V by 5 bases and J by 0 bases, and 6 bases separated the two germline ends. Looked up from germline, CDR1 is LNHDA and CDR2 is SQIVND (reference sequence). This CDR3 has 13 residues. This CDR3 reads CASSGPSTDTQYF. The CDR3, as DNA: TGTGCCAGTAGTGGCCCTAGCACAGATACGCAGTATTTT.

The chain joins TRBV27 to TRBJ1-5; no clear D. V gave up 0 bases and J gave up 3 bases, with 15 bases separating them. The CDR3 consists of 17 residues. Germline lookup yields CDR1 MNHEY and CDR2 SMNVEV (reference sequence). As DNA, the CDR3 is TGTGCCAGCAGTTTATCCCTAAGAGGGAGTCCCAATCAGCCCCAGCATTTT. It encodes CASSLSLRGSPNQPQHF.

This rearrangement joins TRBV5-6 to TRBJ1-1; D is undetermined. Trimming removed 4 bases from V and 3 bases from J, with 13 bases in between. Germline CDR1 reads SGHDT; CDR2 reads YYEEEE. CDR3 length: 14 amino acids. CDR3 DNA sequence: TGTGCCAGCAGCCGTACCCCATTAGACACTGAAGCTTTCTTT. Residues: CASSRTPLDTEAFF.